The sample holds a few counts of the clone carrying this TCR beta chain. These data come from a study of response to subunit inactivated influenza vaccine. V lost 4 bases and J 4 bases, leaving 15 bases between the germline ends. Germline V gives CDR1 LGHNA, CDR2 YNFKEQ. The CDR3 has 15 residues. TCRdb analysed the RT-PCR reads with MiXCR anew, one entry per CDR3 protein. The table has around 600,000 distinct CDR3 sequences, about 11% seen once. This sample also appeared in a second study, on T cells expressing NK-cell markers. From that paper: Libraries used 5'RACE template switching adding universal primer site and UMIs. The TCR beta repertoires were obtained from sorted CD3+CD56+NKG2C+, CD3+CD56+NKG2C- and CD3+CD56-NKG2C+ T cells. Seven of the eight sequenced donors were classified as HCMV-seropositive, and one was classified as seronegative. For 5 to 7 donors, the dominant NKG2C+ clonotypes made up roughly 1.0-7.0% of their CD8+ T cells. Among several donors, these clonotypes also ranked first in the CD3+CD56-NKG2C+ fraction.

The rearrangement uses TRBV4-2 and TRBJ2-3; no clear D. This TCR was sampled from a man aged 45-65 years who received an inactivated influenza vaccine. Sequenced material: PBMCs from blood, taken on the day of vaccination. This CDR3 reads CASSLSANTADTQYF. In DNA, the CDR3 is TGTGCCAGCAGCCTTTCAGCGAATACCGCAGATACGCAGTATTTT.